The clone carrying this TCR beta chain is deemed medium-sized (0.01 to 0.1%) by its frequency. Germline V lookup: CDR1 DFQATT, CDR2 SNEGSKA (reference sequence). The CDR3 length is 11 residues. This specimen belongs to a study of CXCR3-negative and CXCR3-positive naive CD8 T cells. Each TRB cDNA library was prepared by 5' RACE (with UMI labels). Each CDR3 protein gets one entry in TCRdb, which reprocessed the 5' RACE reads and gives no DNA. The sample features more than 7,500 distinct CDR3 sequences, with about 1.1% in its top ten. The V call is TRBV20-1, the J call TRBJ2-1. The clonotype originates from a human donor in good health. Some clones in this sample may be carry-over from other donors' samples. The source material was naive CXCR3- CD8+ T cells from blood. Subset meaning: CD45RO-CCR7+CD27+CD95- naive CD8+ T cells lacking CXCR3 (TNR3-). The CDR3 loop reads CSASPYNEQFF.